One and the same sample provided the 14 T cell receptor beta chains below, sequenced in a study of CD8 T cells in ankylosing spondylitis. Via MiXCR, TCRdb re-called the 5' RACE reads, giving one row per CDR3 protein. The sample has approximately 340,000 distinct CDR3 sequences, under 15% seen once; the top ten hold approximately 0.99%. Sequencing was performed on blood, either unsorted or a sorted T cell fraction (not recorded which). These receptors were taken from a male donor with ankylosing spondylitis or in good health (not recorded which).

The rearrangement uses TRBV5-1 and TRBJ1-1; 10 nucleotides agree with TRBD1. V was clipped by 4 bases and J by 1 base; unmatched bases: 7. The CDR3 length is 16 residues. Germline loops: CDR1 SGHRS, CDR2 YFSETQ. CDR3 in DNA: TGCGCCAGCAGCCCCGGGACAGGGGTCCCGAACACTGAAGCTTTCTTT. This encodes CASSPGTGVPNTEAFF.

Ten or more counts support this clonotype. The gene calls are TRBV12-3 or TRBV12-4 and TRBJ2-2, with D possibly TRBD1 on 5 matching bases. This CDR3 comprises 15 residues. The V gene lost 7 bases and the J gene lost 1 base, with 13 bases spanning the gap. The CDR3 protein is CASTRLGVNTGELFF. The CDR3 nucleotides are TGTGCCAGCACGAGGCTAGGGGTGAACACCGGGGAGCTGTTTTTT.

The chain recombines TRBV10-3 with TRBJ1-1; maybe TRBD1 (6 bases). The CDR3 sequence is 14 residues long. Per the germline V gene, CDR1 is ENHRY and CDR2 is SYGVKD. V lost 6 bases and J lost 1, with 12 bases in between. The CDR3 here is CAIRAPGENTEAFF. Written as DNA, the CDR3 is TGTGCCATCAGGGCCCCAGGGGAGAACACTGAAGCTTTCTTT.

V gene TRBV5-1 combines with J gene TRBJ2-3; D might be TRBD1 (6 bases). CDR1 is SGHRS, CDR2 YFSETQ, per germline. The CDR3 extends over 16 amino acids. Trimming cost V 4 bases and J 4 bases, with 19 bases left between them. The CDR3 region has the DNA TGCGCCAGCAGCCTCGGGTGGGGGCTCGGCGCAGATACGCAGTATTTT. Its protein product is CASSLGWGLGADTQYF.

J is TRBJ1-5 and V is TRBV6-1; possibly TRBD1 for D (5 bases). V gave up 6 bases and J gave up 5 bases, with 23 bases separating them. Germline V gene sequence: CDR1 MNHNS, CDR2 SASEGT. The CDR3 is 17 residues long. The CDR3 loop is CASRSRDGRIIDQPQHF. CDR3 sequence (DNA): TGTGCCAGCAGATCCAGGGACGGACGGATCATAGATCAGCCCCAGCATTTT.

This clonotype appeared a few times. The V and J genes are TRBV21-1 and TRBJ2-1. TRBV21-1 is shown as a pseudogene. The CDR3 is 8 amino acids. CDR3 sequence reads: CLGNEQFF. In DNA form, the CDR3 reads TGTCTAGGCAATGAGCAGTTCTTC.

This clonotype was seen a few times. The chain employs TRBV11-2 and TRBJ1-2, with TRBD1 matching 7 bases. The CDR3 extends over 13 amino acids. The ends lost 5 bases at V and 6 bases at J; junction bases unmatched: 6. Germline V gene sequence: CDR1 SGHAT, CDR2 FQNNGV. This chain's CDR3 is CASSLTGRDGYTF. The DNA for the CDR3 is TGTGCCAGCAGCCTGACAGGGCGAGATGGCTACACCTTC.

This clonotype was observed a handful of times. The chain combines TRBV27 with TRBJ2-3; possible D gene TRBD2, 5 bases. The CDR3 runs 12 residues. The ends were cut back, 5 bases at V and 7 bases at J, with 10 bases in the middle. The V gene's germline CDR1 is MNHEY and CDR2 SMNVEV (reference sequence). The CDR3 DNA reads TGTGCCAGCAGTATAACCGGGAATACGCAGTATTTT. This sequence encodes CASSITGNTQYF.

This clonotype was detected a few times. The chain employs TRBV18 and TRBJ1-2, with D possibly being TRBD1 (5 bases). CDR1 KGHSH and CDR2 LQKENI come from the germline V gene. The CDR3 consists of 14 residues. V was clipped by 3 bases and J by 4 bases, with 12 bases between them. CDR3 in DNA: TGTGCCAGCTCACCGGACATCGGAGTCTATGGCTACACCTTC. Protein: CASSPDIGVYGYTF.

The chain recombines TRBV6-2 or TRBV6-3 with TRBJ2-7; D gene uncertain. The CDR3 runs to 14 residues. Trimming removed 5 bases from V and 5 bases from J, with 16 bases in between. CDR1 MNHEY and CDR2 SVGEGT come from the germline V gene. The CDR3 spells CASSIARNNHEQYF. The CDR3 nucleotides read TGTGCCAGCAGTATTGCGCGCAACAACCACGAGCAGTACTTC.

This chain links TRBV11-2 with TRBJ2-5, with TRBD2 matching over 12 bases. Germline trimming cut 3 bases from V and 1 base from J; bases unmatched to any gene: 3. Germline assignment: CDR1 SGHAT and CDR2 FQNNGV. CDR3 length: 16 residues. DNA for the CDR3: TGTGCCAGCAGCTTCGGACTAGCGGGGACCCAAGAGACCCAGTACTTC. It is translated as CASSFGLAGTQETQYF.

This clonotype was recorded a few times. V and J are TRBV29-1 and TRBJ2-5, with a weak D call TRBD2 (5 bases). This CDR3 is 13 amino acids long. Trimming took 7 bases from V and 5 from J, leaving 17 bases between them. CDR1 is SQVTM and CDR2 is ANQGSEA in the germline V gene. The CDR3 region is CSAGRSGEETQYF. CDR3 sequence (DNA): TGCAGCGCCGGACGATCCGGGGAGGAGACCCAGTACTTC.

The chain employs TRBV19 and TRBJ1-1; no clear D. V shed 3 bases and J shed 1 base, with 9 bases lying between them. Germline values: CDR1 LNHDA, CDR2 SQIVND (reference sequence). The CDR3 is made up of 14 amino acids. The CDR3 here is CASSMNTANTEAFF. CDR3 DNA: TGTGCCAGTAGTATGAATACAGCGAACACTGAAGCTTTCTTT.

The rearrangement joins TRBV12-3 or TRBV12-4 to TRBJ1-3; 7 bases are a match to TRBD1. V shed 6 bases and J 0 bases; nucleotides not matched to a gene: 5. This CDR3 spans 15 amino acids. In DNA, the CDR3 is TGTGCCAGCAGCCTGAGGGACAGCTCTGGAAACACCATATATTTT. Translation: CASSLRDSSGNTIYF.